The clone carrying this T cell receptor (beta chain) has only a few counts. V was pared by 5 bases and J by 1 base, with 13 bases between. CDR3 length: 15 amino acids. Germline lookup yields CDR1 SGHTA and CDR2 FQGNSA. Specified treatment: oral pan-JAK inhibitor, 5-10 mg twice daily. These data come from a study of CD8+ T cells in alopecia areata. Extracted RNA was reverse transcribed, and the resulting cDNA served as sequencing template. Some clones are missing from TCRdb's copy, which holds only in-frame ones; the method was immunoSEQ multiplex PCR. Found here are 150,000 to 250,000 clones, roughly 64% of them singletons; the top ten hold 5% to 6%.

V is TRBV7-2 and J is TRBJ2-3; TRBD2 might be the D (6 bases). The specimen was CD4+ T cells sorted from blood, collected at week 24, from a patient treated with tofacitinib. The TCR was taken from a human donor with alopecia areata. The CDR3 loop reads CASSPIRGGTDTQYF. The CDR3 coding sequence is TGTGCCAGCAGCCCGATACGCGGGGGCACAGATACGCAGTATTTT.